This T cell receptor beta chain was captured by sequencing in a study of T cell repertoires in cytomegalovirus infection. Across the study: Indications came from public TCR beta signatures; they pointed to CMV infection and to a matching HLA type.

This clonotype was found a few times. Its target is unknown. Study outcomes and limitations: Cumulative frequency (of public TCR beta family members) identified carriers of CMV plus the relevant HLA. Dominant in the ex vivo response were TCR beta clonotypes restricted by HLA-C and specific for CMV.

One entry per CDR3 protein, called by TCRdb with MiXCR from the reads. The sample shows about 740,000 distinct CDR3 sequences, approximately 40% of them seen only once. Per germline, CDR1 SGHTA and CDR2 FQGNSA. The CDR3 consists of 12 residues. Trimming stripped 5 bases from V and 14 bases from J, with 17 bases between. The sample was PBMCs. The clonotype originates from a human donor in good health (CMV status not recorded). Some clones in this sample may be carry-over from other donors' samples. The chain is built from TRBV7-2 and TRBJ2-3; D gene unclear. CDR3 loop: CASSQVAWPGYF. DNA for the CDR3: TGTGCCAGCAGCCAAGTGGCCTGGCCCGGGTATTTT.